This T cell receptor beta chain is drawn from a study of vaccination and CD4 T cells after COVID-19. As for treatment: 10-day PBMC culture with coronavirus spike peptide pools or control peptides (ViraFEST assay). A half-volume replacement of the medium with fresh IL-2 medium was performed on days 3 and 7. Cultured CD4+ T cells had their DNA profiled by the Oncomine TCR Beta short-read assay. TCRdb analysed the PCR reads with MiXCR anew, one entry per CDR3 protein. The profile shows approximately 15,000 distinct CDR3 sequences, less than 30% of them singletons. This clonotype was seen only a few times. Its cognate antigen is unknown. This clonotype was obtained from a human donor with COVID-19. Input material: cultured CD4+ T cells from blood.

The CDR3 here is CASTSGQPGPSSYEQYF. DNA of the CDR3: TGTGCCAGCACCTCGGGACAGCCTGGGCCAAGCTCCTACGAGCAGTACTTC. V gene TRBV2 combines with J gene TRBJ2-7; 7 bases are a match to TRBD1. J was trimmed by 0 bases and V by 7 bases; bases with no gene match: 15. Per germline, CDR1 SNHLY and CDR2 FYNNEI. The CDR3 has 17 residues.